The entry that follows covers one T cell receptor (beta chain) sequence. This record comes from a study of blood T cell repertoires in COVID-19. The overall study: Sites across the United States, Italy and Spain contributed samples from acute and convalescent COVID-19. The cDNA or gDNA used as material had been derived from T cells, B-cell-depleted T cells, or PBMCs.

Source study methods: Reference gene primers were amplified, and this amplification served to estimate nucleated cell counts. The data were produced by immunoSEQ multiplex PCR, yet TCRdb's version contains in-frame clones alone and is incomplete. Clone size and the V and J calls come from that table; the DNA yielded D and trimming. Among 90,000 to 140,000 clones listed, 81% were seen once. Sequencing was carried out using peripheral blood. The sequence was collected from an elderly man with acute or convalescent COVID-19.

Here the CDR3 reads CSVEGTSGSGQYF. The CDR3 DNA reads TGCAGCGTTGAAGGGACTAGCGGGAGCGGGCAGTACTTC. This rearrangement joins TRBV29-1 to TRBJ2-7, with 13 bases lining up with TRBD2. V was clipped by 1 base and J by 9 bases; unmatched bases: 3. The CDR3 is made up of 13 amino acids. Germline CDR1 reads SQVTM; CDR2 reads ANQGSEA.